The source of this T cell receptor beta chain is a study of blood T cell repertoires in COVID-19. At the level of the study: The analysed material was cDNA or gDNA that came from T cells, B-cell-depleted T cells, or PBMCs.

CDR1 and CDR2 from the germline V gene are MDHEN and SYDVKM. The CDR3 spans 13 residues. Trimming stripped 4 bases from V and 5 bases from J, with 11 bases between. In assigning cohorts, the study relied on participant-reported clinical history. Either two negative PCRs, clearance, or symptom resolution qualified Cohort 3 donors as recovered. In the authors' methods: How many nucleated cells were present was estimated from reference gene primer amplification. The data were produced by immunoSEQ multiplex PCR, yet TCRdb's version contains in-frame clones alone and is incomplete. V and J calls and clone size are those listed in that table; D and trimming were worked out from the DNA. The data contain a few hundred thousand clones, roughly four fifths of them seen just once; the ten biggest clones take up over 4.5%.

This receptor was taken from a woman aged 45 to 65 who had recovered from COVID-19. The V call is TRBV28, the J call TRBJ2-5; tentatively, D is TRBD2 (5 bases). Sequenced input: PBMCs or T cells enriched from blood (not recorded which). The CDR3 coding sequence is TGTGCCAGCAGTTCATCCAGGAGGGAGACCCAGTACTTC. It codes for CASSSSRRETQYF.